A single sample is the source of the 4 T cell receptor beta chains below, sequenced in a study of tumor-infiltrating lymphocytes in primary liver carcinoma. Scientists recovered RNA and DNA together from approximately 20-30 mg of unsorted bulk tissue. TCR beta cDNA was made from approximately 500 ng total RNA with a constant-region primer. Three rounds of nested multiplex PCR with slightly modified ARM-PCR produced TCR beta libraries. The first two PCR rounds, approximately 10 cycles each, used TRBV1-TRBV30 forward primers and a C-beta reverse primer. TCRdb reprocessed the multiplex PCR reads with MiXCR, giving one entry per CDR3 protein. The repertoire holds approximately 73,000 distinct CDR3 sequences, with 71% as singletons. Sequencing was done on a sample of liver tumor tissue from sampling region 4. The sample's subset: tumor region T4, right-lateral pole. Receptors originate from a woman aged 55-69 years with primary liver carcinoma and hepatitis B virus infection.

In regard to this clonotype: Just one base apart from a much larger clone, this may be a read error. The chain uses TRBV28 and TRBJ2-5; D gene unclear. There are 13 residues in the CDR3. Trimming took off 10 bases at V and 1 base at J, with 13 bases between the two ends. From germline, CDR1 is MDHEN and CDR2 SYDVKM. The chain's CDR3 is CANNPNTQETQYF. The CDR3 DNA follows: TGTGCCAACAATCCGAACACCCAAGAGACCCAGTACTTC.

J is TRBJ2-3 and V is TRBV19; 7 positions match TRBD1. Unmatched junction bases numbered 7, after V lost 3 bases and J lost 4 bases. The CDR3 totals 15 residues. Per the germline V gene, CDR1 is LNHDA and CDR2 is SQIVND (reference sequence). The CDR3 DNA reads TGTGCCAGTAGTATTGGGACAGCCACCGCAGATACGCAGTATTTT. Translation gives CASSIGTATADTQYF.

This clonotype has a count of ten or more. This chain connects TRBV5-1 to TRBJ2-3; D remains unclear. Germline V gene data show CDR1 as SGHRS and CDR2 as YFSETQ. This CDR3 has 11 amino acids. Trimming removed 0 bases from V and 5 bases from J, with 1 base in between. Written as DNA, the CDR3 is TGCGCCAGCAGCTTGGAAGATACGCAGTATTTT. Protein product: CASSLEDTQYF.

This chain links TRBV5-5 with TRBJ1-1; no reliable D call. Germline V gene data show CDR1 as SGHKS and CDR2 as YYEKEE (reference sequence). The CDR3 has 13 amino acids. Trimming cost V 4 bases and J 5 bases, with 12 bases left between them. The CDR3 DNA reads TGTGCCAGCAGCCCCGATCTAAAGACTGAAGCTTTCTTT. Translated, it gives CASSPDLKTEAFF. Based on the CDR3 plus reference TRBV5-5 and TRBJ1-1, the full variable domain is DAGVTQSPTHLIKTRGQQVTLRCSPISGHKSVSWYQQVLGQGPQFIFQYYEKEERGRGNFPDRFSARQFPNYSSELNVNALLLGDSALYLCASSPDLKTEAFFGQGTRLTVV.